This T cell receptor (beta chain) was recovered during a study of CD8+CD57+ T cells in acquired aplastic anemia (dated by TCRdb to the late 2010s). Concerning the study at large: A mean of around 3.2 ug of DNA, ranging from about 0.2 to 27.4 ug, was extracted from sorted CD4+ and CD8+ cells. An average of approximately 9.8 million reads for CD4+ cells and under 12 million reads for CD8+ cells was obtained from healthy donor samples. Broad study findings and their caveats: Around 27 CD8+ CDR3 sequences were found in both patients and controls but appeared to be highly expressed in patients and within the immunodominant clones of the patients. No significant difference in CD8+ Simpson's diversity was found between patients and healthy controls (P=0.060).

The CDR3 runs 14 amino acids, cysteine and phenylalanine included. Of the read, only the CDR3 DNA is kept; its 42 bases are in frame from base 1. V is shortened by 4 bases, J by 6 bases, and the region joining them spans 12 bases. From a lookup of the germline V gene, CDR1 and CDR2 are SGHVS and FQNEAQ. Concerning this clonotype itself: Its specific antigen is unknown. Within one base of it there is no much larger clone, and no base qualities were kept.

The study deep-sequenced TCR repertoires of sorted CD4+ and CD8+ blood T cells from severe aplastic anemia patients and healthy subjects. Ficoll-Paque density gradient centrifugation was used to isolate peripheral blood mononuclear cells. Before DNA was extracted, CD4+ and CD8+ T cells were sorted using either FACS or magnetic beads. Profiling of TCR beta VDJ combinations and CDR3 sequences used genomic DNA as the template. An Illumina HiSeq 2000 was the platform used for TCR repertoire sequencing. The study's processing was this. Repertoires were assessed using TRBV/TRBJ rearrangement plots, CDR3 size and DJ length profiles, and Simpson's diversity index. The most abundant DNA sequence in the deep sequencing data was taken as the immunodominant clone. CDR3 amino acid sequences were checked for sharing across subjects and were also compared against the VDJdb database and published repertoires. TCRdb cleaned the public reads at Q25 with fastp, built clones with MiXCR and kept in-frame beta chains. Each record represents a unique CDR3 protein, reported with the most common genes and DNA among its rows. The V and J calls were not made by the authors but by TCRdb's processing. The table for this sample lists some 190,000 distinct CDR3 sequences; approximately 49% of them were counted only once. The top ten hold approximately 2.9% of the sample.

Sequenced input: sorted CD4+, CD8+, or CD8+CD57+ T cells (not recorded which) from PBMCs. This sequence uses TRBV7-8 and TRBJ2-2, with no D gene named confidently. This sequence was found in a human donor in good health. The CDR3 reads CASSSYSGPGELFF. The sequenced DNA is TGTGCCAGCAGCTCCTACTCGGGCCCCGGGGAGCTGTTTTTT.